This T cell receptor (beta chain) was found in a study of blood T cell repertoires in COVID-19 (dated by TCRdb to the early 2020s). Some background on the complete study: The collaborator samples originated in the United States, Italy and Spain and spanned the acute and convalescent phases of COVID-19. The material from the prospective study consisted of cDNA or gDNA derived from T cells, B-cell-depleted T cells, or PBMCs. The dataset comprised deeply sampled blood TCRbeta repertoires from subjects exposed to, actively infected with, or recovered from COVID-19. The repertoires were released in a freely available public database meant as a resource for research on the immune response to SARS-CoV-2. The samples were drawn from the first 160 participants of the ongoing ImmuneRACE study and from over 950 subjects provided by 6 global collaborators. The sample metadata nearly always contained a de-identified subject ID, COVID-19 status, age in years and sex. Where available, HLA class I and class II types were taken from metadata supplied by the sample provider and were not determined by assay-based typing.

Comments on this clone: Its target antigen remains unknown. Qualities for individual bases were not recorded, and no much larger clone is one base off.

TCRbeta CDR3 regions were amplified from genomic DNA by means of the immunoSEQ Assay, a bias-controlled multiplex PCR. Regarding the original processing steps: Within the assay, amplification of reference gene primers was used to estimate how many nucleated cells each sample contained. To quantify the absolute abundance of each unique TCRbeta CDR3 rearrangement, sequence reads were collapsed and filtered. For each sample, productive Simpson clonality was calculated by taking the square root of Simpson's diversity index across productive rearrangements. TCRdb took this table from immuneACCESS and kept in-frame rearrangements with V and J called. Such tables lack part of the clones; where checked against another copy, unresolved V genes explain under half of the gap, and the rest is unexplained. Clone size and the V and J calls come from that table; the DNA yielded D and trimming. This sample comprises some 160,000 clones, about 83% of them detected only once. About 2.1% of the sample goes to the ten largest clones.

Collaborating institutions collected whole blood in K2EDTA tubes following their own protocols. For TCRbeta analysis, collaborators shipped samples in one of three forms: frozen whole blood, isolated PBMCs, or DNA extracted from either of those sample types. From the cysteine through the phenylalanine, the CDR3 covers 11 amino acids. The retained sequence is limited to the CDR3, 33 bases, with the frame set at the first base. The V end loses 5 bases and the J end loses 10 bases, and a stretch of 9 bases separates them. The CDR1 and CDR2 encoded by the germline V gene (reference sequence) are GTSNPN and SVGIG. General conclusions and limits of the study: Clinical and demographic metadata were provided uncurated, with the amount varying by source and participant.

This sequence uses TRBV30 and TRBJ1-6; the D gene cannot be resolved reliably. The sequenced sample was peripheral blood. This TCR derives from a woman of 80 years or more with acute or convalescent COVID-19. The CDR3 protein: CAWGGVSPLHF. The DNA is TGTGCCTGGGGCGGAGTATCACCCCTCCACTTT. Outside the CDR3, residues come from the reference TRBV30 and TRBJ1-6 proteins, so the full variable domain is: SQTIHQWPATLVQPVGSPLSLECTVEGTSNPNLYWYRQAAGRGLQLLFYSVGIGQISSEVPQNLSASRPQDRQFILSSKKLLLSDSGFYLCAWGGVSPLHFGNGTRLTVT.